Listed here are 30 T cell receptor beta chains from one sample, sequenced in a study of OX40 agonist ivuxolimab in advanced cancers. Sequenced by immunoSEQ multiplex PCR; TCRdb stores in-frame clones only, minus some. The sample lists roughly 18,000 clones; over 70% were seen once. Material: CD4+ or CD8+ T cells sorted from blood, obtained in a trial of the OX40 agonist ivuxolimab. These receptors all stem from an adult with an advanced solid tumor such as melanoma, head and neck, liver or kidney cancer.

This sequence joins TRBV7-9 and TRBJ2-3, with 8 bases identical to TRBD2. The CDR3 loop spans 15 amino acids. V lost 1 base and J lost 4; bases outside the gene matches: 4. Germline lookup yields CDR1 SEHNR and CDR2 FQNEAQ (reference sequence). The CDR3 coding sequence is TGTGCCAGCAGCTTAGAGGGACTAGGAGCAGATACGCAGTATTTT. Translating gives CASSLEGLGADTQYF.

This chain links TRBV27 with TRBJ2-4; weak D call: TRBD2 (6 bases). This CDR3 contains 13 residues. Germline V CDR1 and CDR2: MNHEY, SMNVEV (reference sequence). Trimming cost V 7 bases and J 9 bases, with 16 bases left between them. For the CDR3, the DNA is TGTGCCAGCATTGCGGCGCTCGGGGGCATTCAGTACTTC. The encoded protein is CASIAALGGIQYF.

This clone occurred a few times. The genes are TRBV7-2 and TRBJ1-2; possible D gene TRBD1, 5 bases. Trimming removed 1 base from V and 8 bases from J, with 5 bases in between. CDR3 length equals 11 residues. Per germline, CDR1 SGHTA and CDR2 FQGNSA. The DNA for the CDR3 is TGTGCCAGCAGCTTAGGACAGGGCTACACCTTC. Translated: CASSLGQGYTF.

J is TRBJ2-1 and V is TRBV30; D tentatively reads TRBD1 or TRBD2 (7 bases each). Germline CDR1 and CDR2: GTSNPN and SVGIG (reference sequence). Trimming removed 7 bases from V and 10 bases from J, with 23 bases in between. The CDR3 totals 14 residues. CDR3 DNA sequence: TGTGCCTCCAGGGGGGGCGGATTTGTTGGGGAGCAGTTCTTC. It encodes CASRGGGFVGEQFF.

The chain combines TRBV28 with TRBJ2-1, with D tentatively TRBD1 (6 bases). V lost 3 bases, J lost 4 bases, and 13 bases lay in between. The CDR3 is 15 amino acids. Per germline, CDR1 MDHEN and CDR2 SYDVKM. CDR3 in DNA: TGTGCCAGCAGTTTTTTGGACAGCCAATACAATGAGCAGTTCTTC. It specifies CASSFLDSQYNEQFF.

The CDR3 reads CASSLVAAEQFF. CDR3 DNA sequence: TGTGCCAGCAGCTTAGTTGCCGCCGAGCAGTTCTTC. The rearrangement links TRBV11-3 to TRBJ2-1; D gene ambiguous. Between the trimmed V and J ends, which lost 1 base and 10 bases, there was a span of 8 bases. The germline V gene has CDR1 SGHNT and CDR2 YENEEA. This CDR3 is 12 amino acids long.

This rearrangement joins TRBV30 to TRBJ2-1, with D possibly TRBD2 on 5 matching bases. Germline V CDR1 and CDR2: GTSNPN, SVGIG (reference sequence). The CDR3 spans 12 residues. Trimming pared 3 bases from V and 7 bases from J, leaving 10 bases between. DNA of the CDR3: TGTGCCTGGAGAGCTAGCAGTAATGAGCAGTTCTTC. Amino acid sequence: CAWRASSNEQFF.

This sequence joins TRBV2 and TRBJ2-2; possible D gene TRBD2, 5 bases. Germline CDR1 and CDR2: SNHLY and FYNNEI. The V and J ends lost 3 bases and 5 bases respectively, with 13 bases between them. This CDR3 spans 15 amino acids. This chain's CDR3 is CASSEVPGGTGELFF. The CDR3 DNA reads as TGTGCCAGCAGTGAGGTTCCAGGCGGGACCGGGGAGCTGTTTTTT.

The chain links TRBV30 to TRBJ1-2; tentatively, D is TRBD1 (5 bases). Trimming took off 0 bases at V and 7 bases at J, with 12 bases between the two ends. In germline, CDR1 is GTSNPN, CDR2 SVGIG (reference sequence). This CDR3 has 13 amino acids. The CDR3 protein is CAWSVIAGFGYTF. CDR3 bases: TGTGCCTGGAGTGTAATCGCAGGGTTTGGCTACACCTTC.

The genes are TRBV7-9 and TRBJ1-2; D is unresolved. Trimming removed 2 bases at V and 8 bases at J, with 12 bases between. Germline V gives CDR1 SEHNR, CDR2 FQNEAQ (reference sequence). The CDR3 covers 13 residues. For the CDR3, the DNA is TGTGCCAGCAGCTTACCACAGTCGGGCGGCTACACCTTC. Its translation: CASSLPQSGGYTF.

V and J are TRBV19 and TRBJ2-3, with D perhaps matching TRBD1 (5 bases). Germline V gene lookup returns CDR1 LNHDA and CDR2 SQIVND (reference sequence). CDR3 length: 12 amino acids. With 8 bases removed from V and 1 base from J, the gap between germline ends came to 7 bases. The CDR3 loop is CASSQGTDTQYF. DNA for the CDR3: TGTGCCAGTTCACAGGGCACAGATACGCAGTATTTT. The full variable domain, its missing parts supplied by reference TRBV19 and TRBJ2-3, is DGGITQSPKYLFRKEGQNVTLSCEQNLNHDAMYWYRQDPGQGLRLIYYSQIVNDFQKGDIAEGYSVSREKKESFPLTVTSAQKNPTAFYLCASSQGTDTQYFGPGTRLTVL.

This sequence joins TRBV25-1 and TRBJ2-5; possibly TRBD2 for D (6 bases). V was shortened by 3 bases and J by 5 bases, with 13 bases between the two germline ends. CDR3 length equals 14 residues. Germline loops: CDR1 MGHDK, CDR2 SYGVNS. CDR3 amino acids: CASSEEGSGETQYF. As DNA, the CDR3 is TGTGCCAGCAGTGAGGAGGGTTCGGGGGAGACCCAGTACTTC.

J is TRBJ2-6 and V is TRBV5-6; D is possibly TRBD1 (6 bases). The V end was cut by 2 bases, the J end by 7 bases, with 10 bases between. Germline V gives CDR1 SGHDT, CDR2 YYEEEE. The CDR3 is 14 residues long. CDR3 bases: TGTGCCAGCAGCTTCCTCGGGACAGCCAACGTCCTGACTTTC. Protein product: CASSFLGTANVLTF.

The chain recombines TRBV4-3 with TRBJ1-4; no firm D call. Looked up from germline, CDR1 is LGHNA and CDR2 is YSLEER. V gave up 1 base and J gave up 3 bases, with 9 bases separating them. There are 15 residues in the CDR3. The chain's CDR3 is CASSQGEMSNEKLFF. Written as DNA, the CDR3 is TGCGCCAGCAGCCAAGGGGAAATGTCTAATGAAAAACTGTTTTTT.

The V and J genes are TRBV19 and TRBJ2-7; the D gene is possibly TRBD1 (5 bases). Germline loops: CDR1 LNHDA, CDR2 SQIVND (reference sequence). V was shortened by 0 bases and J by 6 bases, with 9 bases between the two germline ends. This CDR3 has 13 residues. Here the CDR3 DNA reads TGTGCCAGTAGTATAGATCTAGGGGCCGAGCAGTACTTC. This translates into CASSIDLGAEQYF.

The rearrangement links TRBV6-5 to TRBJ2-2, with D perhaps matching TRBD1 or TRBD2 (5 bases each). Germline CDR1 and CDR2: MNHEY and SVGAGI. The CDR3 covers 16 residues. V was clipped by 2 bases and J by 0 bases, with 10 bases between them. CDR3 amino acids: CASSYLRGSNTGELFF. The CDR3 DNA reads as TGTGCCAGCAGTTACCTGAGGGGCTCGAACACCGGGGAGCTGTTTTTT.

The genes are TRBV27 and TRBJ2-7, with D perhaps TRBD1 (7 bases). Germline CDR1 MNHEY, CDR2 SMNVEV (reference sequence). The CDR3 runs 15 residues. Trimming left V 6 bases short and J 3 bases short, with 18 bases between. The CDR3 nucleotides are TGTGCCAGCAGCCTCGACAGGGACTTAGGCTACGAGCAGTACTTC. Residues: CASSLDRDLGYEQYF.

The rearrangement joins TRBV29-1 to TRBJ2-1; D call uncertain. CDR3 length: 12 residues. The V gene's germline CDR1 is SQVTM and CDR2 ANQGSEA. The V gene lost 4 bases and the J gene lost 2 bases, with 6 bases spanning the gap. The CDR3 sequence: CSVVQAYNEQFF. As DNA, the CDR3 is TGCAGCGTTGTACAAGCCTACAATGAGCAGTTCTTC.

V and J are TRBV29-1 and TRBJ1-2; D uncertain. The germline V gene encodes CDR1 SQVTM and CDR2 ANQGSEA. V was trimmed by 0 bases and J by 6 bases, leaving 20 bases between them. This CDR3 has 16 amino acids. The CDR3, as DNA: TGCAGCGTTGAAGATCTTAGGAGACTGATGGGCGATGGCTACACCTTC. It yields the protein CSVEDLRRLMGDGYTF.

This clone is medium-sized. This sequence joins TRBV28 and TRBJ2-7; 10 bases match TRBD1. J lost 6 bases, V lost 8 bases, and 10 bases had no gene match. The CDR3 totals 14 residues. Germline CDR1 MDHEN, CDR2 SYDVKM. The CDR3: CASSTSGDRGEQYF. As DNA, the CDR3 is TGTGCCAGCTCAACCTCAGGGGACAGGGGCGAGCAGTACTTC.

With regard to this clone: The sample has other DNA sequences that encode this CDR3 too. The J gene is TRBJ2-7, the V gene TRBV4-2; D possibly corresponds to TRBD1 (6 bases). The V end lost 0 bases, the J end lost 0 bases, and 12 bases lay between the germline ends. Germline values: CDR1 LGHNA, CDR2 YNFKEQ. The CDR3 runs to 16 residues. This chain's CDR3 is CASSQDWGQSSYEQYF. The CDR3 DNA is TGTGCCAGCAGCCAAGATTGGGGGCAGAGCTCCTACGAGCAGTACTTC.

J is TRBJ2-1 and V is TRBV27; D is perhaps TRBD1 or TRBD2 (5 bases each). Germline CDR1 MNHEY, CDR2 SMNVEV (reference sequence). The CDR3 contains 15 residues. V was trimmed by 5 bases and J by 3 bases, leaving 14 bases between them. CDR3 residues: CASSRRMGDYNEQFF. The CDR3, as DNA: TGTGCCAGCAGTCGGAGGATGGGGGACTACAATGAGCAGTTCTTC.

The chain couples TRBV10-3 to TRBJ2-7; D perhaps matches TRBD2 (6 bases). The CDR3 has 14 amino acids. V lost 4 bases and J 0 bases, leaving 10 bases between the germline ends. The germline gives CDR1 ENHRY, CDR2 SYGVKD. For the CDR3, the DNA is TGTGCCATCAGTGGCGGGACTGGCTCCTACGAGCAGTACTTC. Translating gives CAISGGTGSYEQYF.

V gene TRBV27 combines with J gene TRBJ2-7, with TRBD2 matching 8 bases. The CDR3 contains 14 residues. V was pared by 7 bases and J by 3 bases, with 8 bases of the junction left unmatched. The germline V gene has CDR1 MNHEY and CDR2 SMNVEV (reference sequence). The CDR3 DNA reads TGTGCCAGCACCCCGGGGGGGGGTGGCTACGAGCAGTACTTC. Amino acid sequence: CASTPGGGGYEQYF.

CDR3 protein: CASSNSPGQGAWYF. The CDR3 DNA reads as TGCGCCAGCAGCAACTCCCCGGGACAGGGGGCTTGGTACTTC. The chain carries TRBV4-1 and TRBJ2-7; 12 bases agree with TRBD1. The CDR3 has 14 amino acids. CDR1 is MGHRA and CDR2 is YSYEKL in the germline V gene. V lost 5 bases, J lost 12 bases, and 11 bases stayed unmatched.

V usage is TRBV4-3 and J usage is TRBJ2-7, with TRBD2 matching over 7 bases. The CDR3 covers 14 residues. The trim removed 4 bases at V and 5 bases at J, leaving 8 bases unmatched. Germline CDR1 and CDR2: LGHNA and YSLEER. CDR3 nucleotides: TGCGCCAGCAGCCCGCGGGAGTACGGTGACGAGCAGTACTTC. Protein sequence: CASSPREYGDEQYF.

This chain links TRBV7-2 with TRBJ2-7; TRBD1 matches at 10 bases. The length of the CDR3 is 13 residues. Germline V lookup: CDR1 SGHTA, CDR2 FQGNSA. V trimming: 7 bases; J trimming: 3 bases; junction bases outside the gene matches: 3. CDR3 coding DNA: TGTGCCAGCAACAGGGACAGGGGCTACGAGCAGTACTTC. The encoded protein is CASNRDRGYEQYF.

The chain carries TRBV27 and TRBJ1-1; TRBD1 might be the D (6 bases). With 5 bases removed from V and 1 base from J, the gap between germline ends came to 14 bases. The CDR3 is 15 residues long. Per germline, CDR1 MNHEY and CDR2 SMNVEV (reference sequence). In nucleotides, the CDR3 is TGTGCCAGCAGTGTTATCGGACAGAGGAACACTGAAGCTTTCTTT. Residues: CASSVIGQRNTEAFF.

This clone was recorded only once. V and J are TRBV7-8 and TRBJ2-7, with D tentatively TRBD1 (6 bases). The V end was cut by 6 bases, the J end by 0 bases, with 15 bases between. Germline assignment: CDR1 SGHVS and CDR2 FQNEAQ. This CDR3 is 15 amino acids long. CDR3 in amino acids: CASSPGHTSSYEQYF. Here the CDR3 DNA reads TGTGCCAGCAGTCCGGGACATACTAGCTCCTACGAGCAGTACTTC.

This rearrangement joins TRBV27 to TRBJ1-1, with D unresolved. V was trimmed by 1 base and J by 4 bases, leaving 13 bases between them. Germline V gene data show CDR1 as MNHEY and CDR2 as SMNVEV (reference sequence). This CDR3 region has 15 residues. The chain's CDR3 is CASSLYPGMTTEAFF. The CDR3 DNA is TGTGCCAGCAGTTTATATCCGGGTATGACCACTGAAGCTTTCTTT.